This record covers a single T cell receptor (beta chain). Its antigen is as yet unknown. From germline, CDR1 is MGHDK and CDR2 SYGVNS. The CDR3 spans 16 residues. V was pared by 6 bases and J by 4 bases, with 11 bases of the junction left unmatched. Libraries were prepared by immunoSEQ multiplex PCR; TCRdb keeps only in-frame clonotypes and omits some of them. Here the sample spans approximately 78,000 clones, about 80% being singletons. These data come from a study of radiotherapy plus CTLA-4 blockade in lung cancer. Background on the study: Objective responses emerged in roughly 20% of patients, and 31% attained disease control. Whole-study results and caveats: Tumor-derived TCR clones expanded in blood after radiotherapy plus ipilimumab.

The receptor was derived from a human donor with non-small cell lung cancer who had a complete response to radiotherapy plus ipilimumab. The input for sequencing was peripheral blood, taken from a patient treated with radiotherapy plus ipilimumab. This chain uses TRBV25-1 with TRBJ2-3; 9 nucleotides agree with TRBD2. The CDR3 DNA follows: TGTGCCAGCAGCGAAGGGCTAGCGGGGAGGGCAGATACGCAGTATTTT. Protein sequence: CASSEGLAGRADTQYF.